The rows below give T cell receptor beta chains drawn from one sample of a study of T cell responses to AZD1222 COVID-19 vaccine. Method: immunoSEQ multiplex PCR; TCRdb's copy keeps in-frame clones and lacks some. This table has 150,000 or so clones, roughly 94% appearing once. Sequencing was performed on peripheral blood, taken on day 0 of AZD1222 vaccination. These receptors all stem from an adult in good health. CDR3s include the opening cysteine and the closing phenylalanine or tryptophan. The D gene is left open where the match is weak. Not every row has a clone size; where given, it reads once, few, many or a size class.

clone_size d_call j_call v_call cdr3_aa cdr3_nt
- TRBD1 TRBJ1-4 TRBV6-5 CASSYGTGGEKLFF TGTGCCAGCAGTTACGGGACAGGGGGTGAAAAACTGTTTTTT
- - TRBJ2-3 TRBV3-1/TRBV3-2 CASSPEGTDTQYF TGTGCCAGCAGCCCTGAGGGTACAGATACGCAGTATTTT
- - TRBJ1-2 TRBV3-1/TRBV3-2 CASSPGPTMGNTF TGTGCCAGCAGCCCGGGCCCGACAATGGGGAACACCTTC
- - TRBJ1-4 TRBV7-8 CASSQEGEKLFF TGTGCCAGCAGCCAAGAGGGAGAAAAACTGTTTTTT
- - TRBJ1-4 TRBV19 CASSPRQTTNEKLFF TGTGCCAGTAGTCCACGACAAACAACTAATGAAAAACTGTTTTTT
- TRBD2 TRBJ2-2 TRBV7-9 CASRPSGAGELFF TGTGCCAGCCGACCAAGCGGGGCCGGGGAGCTGTTTTTT
- - TRBJ1-2 TRBV28 CASSSPGVGAYGYTF TGTGCCAGCAGTTCCCCGGGAGTGGGCGCCTATGGCTACACCTTC
- - TRBJ1-2 TRBV3-1/TRBV3-2 CASSQDRVYGYTF TGTGCCAGCAGCCAAGACAGGGTCTATGGCTACACCTTC
- - TRBJ2-2 TRBV9 CASSSGREITGELFF TGTGCCAGCAGCTCGGGCCGGGAAATTACCGGGGAGCTGTTTTTT
- - TRBJ1-1 TRBV3-1/TRBV3-2 CASSPYGTQTEAFF TGTGCCAGCAGCCCCTACGGGACGCAGACTGAAGCTTTCTTT
- - TRBJ1-3 TRBV2 CASKGGSGNTIYF TGTGCCAGCAAGGGCGGCTCTGGAAACACCATATATTTT
- - TRBJ2-1 TRBV4-1 CASSQAGEQFF TGCGCCAGCAGCCAAGCTGGTGAGCAGTTCTTC
- - TRBJ1-4 TRBV5-1 CASSLMLGANEKLFF TGCGCCAGCAGCTTGATGTTAGGTGCGAATGAAAAACTGTTTTTT
- - TRBJ1-1 TRBV3-1/TRBV3-2 CASSQAQGNTEAFF TGTGCCAGCAGCCAAGCCCAGGGGAACACTGAAGCTTTCTTT
- - TRBJ2-7 TRBV13 CASSHWSDYEQYF TGTGCCAGCAGCCATTGGTCCGACTACGAGCAGTACTTC
- - TRBJ1-4 TRBV11-2 CASSLDPANEKLFF TGTGCCAGCAGCTTAGATCCGGCCAATGAAAAACTGTTTTTT
- - TRBJ1-3 TRBV6-2/TRBV6-3 CASSSTGRDQGNTIYF TGTGCCAGCAGTTCCACCGGCAGGGATCAAGGAAACACCATATATTTT
once - TRBJ2-7 TRBV18 CASSPRAGPYEQYF TGTGCCAGCTCACCACGGGCAGGACCCTACGAGCAGTACTTC
- - TRBJ2-7 TRBV30 CAWSVRGRGNSYEQYF TGTGCCTGGAGTGTACGAGGTCGAGGGAACTCCTACGAGCAGTACTTC
- - TRBJ1-5 TRBV5-1 CASSRGFNQPQHF TGCGCCAGCAGCAGGGGGTTCAATCAGCCCCAGCATTTT
- TRBD1 TRBJ2-1 TRBV3-1/TRBV3-2 CASIHTGSGGYNEQFF TGTGCCAGCATCCACACAGGCTCAGGGGGCTACAATGAGCAGTTCTTC
- - TRBJ1-2 TRBV19 CASSISASNYGYTF TGTGCCAGTAGTATAAGTGCCAGCAACTATGGCTACACCTTC
- - TRBJ2-7 TRBV7-3 CASSSGPGSYEQYF TGTGCCAGCAGCTCAGGACCCGGCTCCTACGAGCAGTACTTC
- - TRBJ2-7 TRBV2 CASSLQGPRYEQYF TGTGCCAGCAGTCTACAGGGACCCCGATACGAGCAGTACTTC
- - TRBJ1-5 TRBV4-2 CASAQGGYSNQPQHF TGTGCCAGCGCCCAAGGGGGGTATAGCAATCAGCCCCAGCATTTT
- TRBD1 TRBJ2-1 TRBV30 CAWSRRTTGASYNEQFF TGTGCCTGGAGCCGAAGAACCACAGGGGCTTCCTACAATGAGCAGTTCTTC
few - TRBJ2-5 TRBV4-2 CASSPLGGGLQETQYF TGTGCCAGCAGCCCCCTTGGCGGGGGCCTCCAAGAGACCCAGTACTTC
once TRBD1 TRBJ1-4 TRBV15 CATRAGQVSNEKLFF TGTGCCACCAGAGCGGGACAGGTGTCTAATGAAAAACTGTTTTTT
- - TRBJ1-1 TRBV7-2 CASSLEYGGYTEAFF TGTGCCAGCAGCTTAGAGTATGGGGGGTACACTGAAGCTTTCTTT
- - TRBJ2-2 TRBV5-4 CASAPGSGNTGELFF TGTGCCAGCGCGCCAGGGAGCGGGAACACCGGGGAGCTGTTTTTT
- - TRBJ1-4 TRBV6-5 CASSPTAANEKLFF TGTGCCAGCAGTCCGACGGCGGCTAATGAAAAACTGTTTTTT
- - TRBJ2-5 TRBV19 CASSIVLQETQYF TGTGCCAGTAGTATAGTACTGCAAGAGACCCAGTACTTC
- TRBD1 TRBJ1-1 TRBV10-1 CASSGQGRTEAFF TGCGCCAGCAGTGGACAGGGTCGGACTGAAGCTTTCTTT
- TRBD2 TRBJ2-1 TRBV11-2 CASRIAGGNNEQFF TGTGCCAGCAGGATAGCGGGGGGGAACAATGAGCAGTTCTTC
few - TRBJ2-1 TRBV6-2/TRBV6-3 CASSYRLATYNEQFF TGTGCCAGCAGTTACCGGCTAGCCACCTACAATGAGCAGTTCTTC
- - TRBJ1-2 TRBV7-9 CASSLVAEYGYTF TGTGCCAGCAGCTTAGTGGCAGAGTATGGCTACACCTTC
- - TRBJ2-6 TRBV5-4 CASSLAQTGFGANVLTF TGTGCCAGCAGCTTGGCCCAAACCGGCTTTGGGGCCAACGTCCTGACTTTC
- - TRBJ1-1 TRBV11-3 CASSLGLATEAFF TGTGCCAGCAGCTTAGGACTGGCCACTGAAGCTTTCTTT
- TRBD2 TRBJ2-1 TRBV6-4 CASSYSGGSYNEQFF TGTGCCAGCAGTTACTCGGGGGGCTCCTACAATGAGCAGTTCTTC
once TRBD1 TRBJ2-2 TRBV10-1 CASRAGTGRGELFF TGCGCCAGCAGAGCCGGGACAGGGCGGGGGGAGCTGTTTTTT
- TRBD1 TRBJ1-2 TRBV7-2 CASSLATGPYGYTF TGTGCCAGCAGCTTGGCGACAGGGCCCTATGGCTACACCTTC
- TRBD1 TRBJ1-2 TRBV19 CASSANQGASYGYTF TGTGCCAGTAGTGCGAATCAGGGGGCTAGCTATGGCTACACCTTC
- - TRBJ2-7 TRBV12-3/TRBV12-4 CATGSGVMHEQYF TGTGCCACCGGTTCCGGGGTAATGCACGAGCAGTACTTC
- - TRBJ2-1 TRBV11-2 CASSLERQSNEQFF TGTGCCAGCAGCTTAGAAAGACAGAGCAATGAGCAGTTCTTC
- - TRBJ1-1 TRBV6-5 CASSYSGLKNTEAFF TGTGCCAGCAGTTACTCGGGTCTTAAGAACACTGAAGCTTTCTTT
- TRBD2 TRBJ2-7 TRBV4-1 CASSQGGTSGSGSYEQYF TGCGCCAGCAGCCAAGGGGGGACTAGCGGGTCTGGGTCCTACGAGCAGTACTTC
- TRBD1 TRBJ2-2 TRBV7-3 CASSLRTGLNTGELFF TGTGCCAGCAGCTTAAGGACAGGGTTGAACACCGGGGAGCTGTTTTTT
- - TRBJ1-2 TRBV6-5 CASSFTWDGDYGYTF TGTGCCAGCAGTTTTACTTGGGACGGAGACTATGGCTACACCTTC
- - TRBJ2-6 TRBV2 CASGPSPGAPSGANVLTF TGTGCCAGCGGCCCATCCCCAGGGGCACCCTCTGGGGCCAACGTCCTGACTTTC
- - TRBJ1-1 TRBV7-9 CASSLLHRNTEAFF TGTGCCAGCAGCTTACTCCACAGGAACACTGAAGCTTTCTTT
- - TRBJ1-6 TRBV7-9 CASSLKDNSPLHF TGTGCCAGCAGCTTAAAGGATAATTCACCCCTCCACTTT
- - TRBJ2-3 TRBV5-1 CASSFDSPSTDTQYF TGCGCCAGCAGCTTTGACTCCCCTAGCACAGATACGCAGTATTTT
- TRBD1 TRBJ1-5 TRBV5-1 CASSPRDRNQPQHF TGCGCCAGCAGCCCCCGGGACAGAAATCAGCCCCAGCATTTT
- TRBD1 TRBJ1-2 TRBV18 CASSPGTGNFYGYTF TGTGCCAGCTCCCCGGGGACAGGCAACTTCTATGGCTACACCTTC